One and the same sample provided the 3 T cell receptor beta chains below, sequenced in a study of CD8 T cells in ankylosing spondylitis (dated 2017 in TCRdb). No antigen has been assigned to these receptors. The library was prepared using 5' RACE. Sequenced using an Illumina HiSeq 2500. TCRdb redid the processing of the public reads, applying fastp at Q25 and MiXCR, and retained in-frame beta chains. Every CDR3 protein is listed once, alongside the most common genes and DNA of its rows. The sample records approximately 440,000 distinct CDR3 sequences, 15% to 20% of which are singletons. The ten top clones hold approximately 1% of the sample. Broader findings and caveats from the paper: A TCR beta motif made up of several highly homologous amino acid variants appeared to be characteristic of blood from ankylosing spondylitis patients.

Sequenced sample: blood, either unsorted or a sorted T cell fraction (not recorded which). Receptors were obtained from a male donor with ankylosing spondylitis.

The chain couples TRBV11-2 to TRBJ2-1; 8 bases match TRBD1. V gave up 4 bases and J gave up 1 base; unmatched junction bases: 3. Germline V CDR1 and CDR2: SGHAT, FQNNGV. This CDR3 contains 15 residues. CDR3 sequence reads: CASSSNRGSYNEQFF. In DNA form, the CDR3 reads TGTGCCAGCAGCTCTAACAGGGGGTCCTACAATGAGCAGTTCTTC.

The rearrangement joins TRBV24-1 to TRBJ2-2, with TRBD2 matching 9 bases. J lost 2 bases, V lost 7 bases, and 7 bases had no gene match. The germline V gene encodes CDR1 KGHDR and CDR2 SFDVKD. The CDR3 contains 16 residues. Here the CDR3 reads CATREPSGVNTGELFF. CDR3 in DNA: TGTGCCACCAGAGAGCCTAGCGGGGTAAACACCGGGGAGCTGTTTTTT.

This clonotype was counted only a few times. The DNA for the CDR3 is TGCGCCAGCAGCTTGGGCGGTTTTGCGGCAGCTGGGAGAGGCTACACCTTC. Translation: CASSLGGFAAAGRGYTF. The chain is built from TRBV5-1 and TRBJ1-2; D gene ambiguous. The germline V gene encodes CDR1 SGHRS and CDR2 YFSETQ. The CDR3 has 17 amino acids. The V end lost 0 bases, the J end lost 8 bases, and 23 bases lay between the germline ends.